Below are 9 T cell receptor beta chains sequenced from a single sample in a study of early T cells in non-severe SARS-CoV-2 infection. TCRdb re-called the 5' RACE reads through MiXCR, storing one row per CDR3 protein. This sample has more than 55,000 distinct CDR3 sequences; roughly 4.8% occur once, and the top ten carry roughly 3.6%. The material was whole blood, obtained at baseline. Source of these receptors: an adult who was a healthcare worker with PCR-confirmed SARS-CoV-2 infection or an uninfected control (not recorded which). The donor label of this sample is uncertain.

This clonotype was counted between two and nine times. This chain joins TRBV25-1 and TRBJ2-5, with D possibly TRBD1 on 6 matching bases. Trimming stripped 1 base from V and 4 bases from J, with 13 bases between. The germline V gene encodes CDR1 MGHDK and CDR2 SYGVNS. The CDR3 totals 15 residues. The CDR3 loop reads CASSEWAGDGETQYF. CDR3 bases: TGTGCCAGCAGTGAATGGGCAGGGGATGGAGAGACCCAGTACTTC. Complete variable domain (other parts from reference TRBV25-1 and TRBJ2-5): EADIYQTPRYLVIGTGKKITLECSQTMGHDKMYWYQQDPGMELHLIHYSYGVNSTEKGDLSSESTVSRIRTEHFPLTLESARPSHTSQYLCASSEWAGDGETQYFGPGTRLLVL.

The chain carries TRBV6-6 and TRBJ1-6; D remains unclear. The CDR3 contains 12 residues. From germline, CDR1 is MNHNY and CDR2 SVGAGI (reference sequence). Trimming left V 6 bases short and J 7 bases short, with 7 bases between. The CDR3 reads CASRDSNSPLHF. The CDR3 region has the DNA TGTGCCAGCAGGGACTCGAATTCACCCCTCCACTTT.

This clonotype was observed a few times. The V call is TRBV27, the J call TRBJ1-4; D is undetermined. Between the trimmed V and J ends, which lost 4 bases and 9 bases, there was a span of 12 bases. Germline values: CDR1 MNHEY, CDR2 SMNVEV (reference sequence). The CDR3 has 13 residues. The CDR3 sequence: CASSWLGGKKLFF. In DNA, the CDR3 is TGTGCCAGCAGTTGGCTGGGAGGGAAAAAACTGTTTTTT.

Only a few counts were recorded for this clonotype. The rearrangement joins TRBV7-9 to TRBJ1-4, with a tentative D call TRBD1 (6 bases). This CDR3 spans 14 amino acids. Per germline, CDR1 SEHNR and CDR2 FQNEAQ (reference sequence). The V end was cut by 0 bases, the J end by 8 bases, with 10 bases between. As DNA, the CDR3 is TGTGCCAGCAGCTTAGCAGTTACAGGGGAAAAACTGTTTTTT. It is translated as CASSLAVTGEKLFF.

This chain uses TRBV18 with TRBJ2-5; no definite D call. Germline loops: CDR1 KGHSH, CDR2 LQKENI. Trimming cost V 2 bases and J 1 base, with 8 bases left between them. The CDR3 consists of 14 residues. The CDR3 bases are TGTGCCAGCTCACCAGATCTAGGCCAAGAGACCCAGTACTTC. It codes for CASSPDLGQETQYF.

This clonotype was detected many times. The chain couples TRBV20-1 to TRBJ2-5; 8 positions agree with TRBD1. V shed 4 bases and J 2 bases; nucleotides not matched to a gene: 9. The CDR3 spans 15 residues. Germline V gene sequence: CDR1 DFQATT, CDR2 SNEGSKA (reference sequence). The CDR3 loop is CSAISGTGIQETQYF. DNA of the CDR3: TGCAGTGCTATTTCCGGGACAGGTATTCAAGAGACCCAGTACTTC.

CDR3 residues: CASSSEDGNYGYTF. The DNA of the CDR3 is TGCGCCAGCAGCTCGGAGGACGGAAACTATGGCTACACCTTC. V usage is TRBV5-1 and J usage is TRBJ1-2; D unresolved. Trimming took off 3 bases at V and 2 bases at J, with 11 bases between the two ends. The CDR3 is 14 amino acids. Germline V gene lookup returns CDR1 SGHRS and CDR2 YFSETQ.

This clonotype was counted ten times or more. The V gene is TRBV6-5, the J gene TRBJ1-3, with 7 bases aligning to TRBD1. The CDR3 covers 16 residues. The germline CDR1 and CDR2 sequences are MNHEY and SVGAGI. Germline trimming cut 5 bases from V and 3 bases from J; bases unmatched to any gene: 10. The CDR3 here is CASSPSGRGYGNTIYF. Written as DNA, the CDR3 is TGTGCCAGCAGTCCCAGTGGCAGGGGGTATGGAAACACCATATATTTT.

This clonotype has at least ten counts. V gene TRBV12-3 or TRBV12-4 combines with J gene TRBJ2-7; a possible D gene is TRBD1 (5 bases). The ends were cut back, 2 bases at V and 1 base at J, with 9 bases in the middle. The CDR3 covers 14 residues. The chain's CDR3 is CASSLRGFSYEQYF. CDR3 nucleotides: TGTGCCAGCAGTTTAAGGGGCTTTTCCTACGAGCAGTACTTC.